This T cell receptor (beta chain) emerged from a study of beta chain features in type 1 diabetes. Study-level findings and limits: The study found fewer insertions and more deletions at VDJ junctions in type 1 diabetes patients.

On this clone itself: The antigen remains unidentified.

Trimming pared 6 bases from V and 3 bases from J, leaving 11 bases between. This CDR3 spans 13 amino acids. Germline V gene data show CDR1 as SNHLY and CDR2 as FYNNEI. CD4+ naive, central memory, regulatory and stem cell-like memory cells were sorted via CD45RO/CCR7/CD25/CD127/CD95/CD27. Sequenced material consisted of expressed TCRB transcripts (all of the isolated RNA was reverse transcribed). Repertoires were generated with immunoSEQ multiplex PCR, while TCRdb's copy carries only in-frame clones and drops some. The sample has around 430,000 clones, 30% seen once. Sequencing used naive CD4+ T cells from blood. This receptor was identified in a man younger than 30 in good health. J is TRBJ1-1 and V is TRBV2; the D is unclear. This CDR3 is CASRMGRDTEAFF. CDR3 bases: TGTGCCAGCAGAATGGGGAGGGACACTGAAGCTTTCTTT.